This T cell receptor (beta chain) was observed in a study of blood T cell repertoires in COVID-19. In germline, CDR1 is MNHNS, CDR2 SASEGT. Between the trimmed V and J ends, which lost 0 bases and 11 bases, there was a span of 16 bases. The CDR3 covers 15 residues. Libraries were prepared by immunoSEQ multiplex PCR; TCRdb keeps only in-frame clonotypes and omits some of them. The repertoire consists of 140,000 or so clones, with around 80% occurring once and the leading ten covering approximately 3.5%. The TCR was taken from a man in his sixties or seventies who had recovered from COVID-19. V gene TRBV6-1 combines with J gene TRBJ1-4, with TRBD1 as a possible D gene (6 bases). The sample comprised peripheral blood. In DNA form, the CDR3 reads TGTGCCAGCAGTGAAGCGGGGGGGGGCACGGGGAAACTGTTTTTT. Residues: CASSEAGGGTGKLFF.